One sample yielded the 21 T cell receptor beta chains listed below, sequenced in a study of blood T cell repertoires in COVID-19. Method: immunoSEQ multiplex PCR; TCRdb's copy keeps in-frame clones and lacks some. This table has roughly 230,000 clones, around 90% appearing once. The sample consisted of peripheral blood. The receptors originated from a man in his thirties or forties with COVID-19, enrolled during active disease.

The genes are TRBV7-9 and TRBJ2-3; D remains unclear. The CDR3 is made up of 11 amino acids. The germline V gene encodes CDR1 SEHNR and CDR2 FQNEAQ (reference sequence). Trimming removed 3 bases at V and 4 bases at J, with 2 bases between. CDR3 region: CASSFSDTQYF. CDR3 coding DNA: TGTGCCAGCAGCTTCTCAGATACGCAGTATTTT. Supplemented by reference TRBV7-9 and TRBJ2-3, the full variable domain reads DTGVSQNPRHKITKRGQNVTFRCDPISEHNRLYWYRQTLGQGPEFLTYFQNEAQLEKSRLLSDRFSAERPKGSFSTLEIQRTEQGDSAMYLCASSFSDTQYFGPGTRLTVL.

The V gene is TRBV11-1, the J gene TRBJ2-3; 7 positions match TRBD2. The CDR3 spans 14 residues. From germline, CDR1 is SGHAT and CDR2 FQDESV (reference sequence). V trimming: 1 base; J trimming: 6 bases; junction bases outside the gene matches: 4. The CDR3 DNA sequence: TGTGCCAGCAGCTTAGTTTTCGGGGGGGATACGCAGTATTTT. Translated: CASSLVFGGDTQYF. The complete variable domain, with remaining parts taken from reference TRBV11-1 and TRBJ2-3, reads EAEVAQSPRYKITEKSQAVAFWCDPISGHATLYWYRQILGQGPELLVQFQDESVVDDSQLPKDRFSAERLKGVDSTLKIQPAELGDSAMYLCASSLVFGGDTQYFGPGTRLTVL.

This clone was seen once. J is TRBJ1-2 and V is TRBV10-2; 9 bases agree with TRBD1. The CDR3 is 15 amino acids. After removal of 8 bases from V and 3 bases from J, the junction contained 10 bases not matched to a gene. Germline loops: CDR1 WSHSY, CDR2 SAAADI. CDR3 bases: TGCGCCAGCCGGGACAGGGTTATATTGGACTATGGCTACACCTTC. Residues: CASRDRVILDYGYTF.

This chain uses TRBV9 with TRBJ1-2, with 9 bases identical to TRBD1. The CDR3 is 15 residues long. With 4 bases clipped from V and 6 bases from J, the junction kept 10 bases outside the gene matches. Germline V lookup: CDR1 SGDLS, CDR2 YYNGEE. The CDR3 protein is CASSIFSGTGNGYTF. In DNA form, the CDR3 reads TGTGCCAGCAGCATTTTTTCCGGGACAGGGAATGGCTACACCTTC.

The genes are TRBV30 and TRBJ1-3, with D possibly being TRBD1 (5 bases). The CDR3 has 15 residues. Germline V lookup: CDR1 GTSNPN, CDR2 SVGIG (reference sequence). Between the trimmed V and J ends, which lost 4 bases and 0 bases, there was a span of 13 bases. CDR3 nucleotides: TGTGCCTGGAAGTTGTGGGGGGACTCTGGAAACACCATATATTTT. Its protein product is CAWKLWGDSGNTIYF.

V is TRBV11-3 and J is TRBJ2-1; TRBD2 matches at 8 bases. V lost 4 bases and J lost 0; bases outside the gene matches: 2. This CDR3 has 15 amino acids. The germline CDR1 and CDR2 sequences are SGHNT and YENEEA. The CDR3 reads CASSSGTSSYNEQFF. The CDR3 coding sequence is TGTGCCAGCAGCTCCGGGACTAGCTCCTACAATGAGCAGTTCTTC.

The chain links TRBV6-5 to TRBJ1-4, with D maybe TRBD1 (6 bases). Per germline, CDR1 MNHEY and CDR2 SVGAGI. Trimming removed 7 bases from V and 8 bases from J, with 17 bases in between. The CDR3 covers 14 residues. CDR3: CASNEGGGAEKLFF. Here the CDR3 DNA reads TGTGCCAGCAACGAAGGGGGGGGCGCGGAAAAACTGTTTTTT.

The rearrangement joins TRBV19 to TRBJ1-1; possible D gene TRBD1, 5 bases. The ends were cut back, 4 bases at V and 0 bases at J, with 9 bases in the middle. The CDR3 extends over 14 amino acids. Germline lookup yields CDR1 LNHDA and CDR2 SQIVND (reference sequence). The DNA of the CDR3 is TGTGCCAGTAGTACGGCAGGGATGAACACTGAAGCTTTCTTT. The encoded protein is CASSTAGMNTEAFF.

The chain has TRBV19 and TRBJ1-1; D gene uncertain. Deletions cut 0 bases from V and 11 bases from J, with 7 bases between. This CDR3 has 11 amino acids. Germline-derived CDR1 and CDR2 are LNHDA and SQIVND (reference sequence). The CDR3: CASSIEIEAFF. The CDR3 DNA reads TGTGCCAGTAGTATAGAGATAGAGGCTTTCTTT.

The chain couples TRBV10-1 to TRBJ2-2; 8 bases match TRBD1. The CDR3 spans 16 residues. In germline, CDR1 is WNHNN, CDR2 SYGVQD (reference sequence). J was trimmed by 5 bases and V by 4 bases; bases with no gene match: 9. CDR3: CASSGPGTGRTGELFF. The CDR3 DNA reads TGCGCCAGCAGTGGGCCCGGGACAGGAAGAACCGGGGAGCTGTTTTTT.

The chain recombines TRBV10-2 with TRBJ1-1; 8 bases line up with TRBD1. The ends lost 3 bases at V and 0 bases at J; junction bases unmatched: 9. This CDR3 spans 17 amino acids. Looked up from germline, CDR1 is WSHSY and CDR2 is SAAADI. CDR3: CASSDTGQGGMNTEAFF. In DNA form, the CDR3 reads TGCGCCAGCAGTGACACTGGACAGGGTGGCATGAACACTGAAGCTTTCTTT.

This sequence joins TRBV19 and TRBJ1-4; possible D gene TRBD1, 6 bases. The ends were cut back, 4 bases at V and 12 bases at J, with 21 bases in the middle. Germline CDR1 and CDR2: LNHDA and SQIVND (reference sequence). This CDR3 comprises 15 residues. The CDR3 region is CASSTASGTSRELFF. CDR3 bases: TGTGCCAGTAGTACTGCTTCGGGGACATCAAGAGAACTGTTTTTT.

J is TRBJ2-5 and V is TRBV3-1 (or the pseudogene TRBV3-2), with a tentative D call TRBD1 (5 bases). Deletions cut 4 bases from V and 0 bases from J, with 15 bases between. Germline CDR1 reads LGHDT; CDR2 reads YNNKEL (reference sequence). The CDR3 extends over 16 amino acids. CDR3: CASSRDSFAHQETQYF. The CDR3 DNA reads as TGTGCCAGCAGCCGAGACAGTTTCGCACACCAAGAGACCCAGTACTTC.

The chain joins TRBV10-3 to TRBJ2-6; 7 positions agree with TRBD1. CDR3 length: 13 residues. Germline values: CDR1 ENHRY, CDR2 SYGVKD. Trimming took 6 bases from V and 11 from J; bases not matched to a gene: 7. The CDR3 DNA reads TGTGCCATCAGAGGACAGGAGACTCACGTCCTGACTTTC. Translated, it gives CAIRGQETHVLTF.

This CDR3 is CAISESSGVNSNTQYF. The CDR3 nucleotides read TGTGCCATCAGTGAGAGTAGCGGGGTTAATTCGAATACGCAGTATTTT. This chain connects TRBV10-3 to TRBJ2-3; TRBD2 matches 8 bases. The CDR3 contains 16 residues. Germline values: CDR1 ENHRY, CDR2 SYGVKD. Trimming at V came to 2 bases and at J to 7 bases, leaving 11 bases not matched to a gene.

The J gene is TRBJ1-6, the V gene TRBV5-1; D may be TRBD1 (6 bases). Per germline, CDR1 SGHRS and CDR2 YFSETQ. This CDR3 has 14 residues. Trimming left V 9 bases short and J 8 bases short, with 18 bases between. The CDR3 DNA sequence: TGCGCCACCTCGACCGGGACATTGTATTCACCCCTCCACTTT. Translated, it gives CATSTGTLYSPLHF.

The CDR3 reads CASRGADTQYF. The CDR3 coding sequence is TGTGCCAGCCGGGGGGCAGATACGCAGTATTTT. The rearrangement joins TRBV6-5 to TRBJ2-3; 7 bases map to TRBD2. Trimming took 8 bases from V and 4 from J; bases not matched to a gene: 0. The CDR3 is 11 amino acids. CDR1 MNHEY and CDR2 SVGAGI come from the germline V gene.

This chain links TRBV30 with TRBJ2-5, with 8 bases identical to TRBD1. J lost 4 bases, V lost 2 bases, and 6 bases had no gene match. Germline V gives CDR1 GTSNPN, CDR2 SVGIG (reference sequence). This CDR3 comprises 14 residues. This CDR3 is CAWSRTGGGETQYF. CDR3 nucleotides: TGTGCCTGGAGTCGTACAGGGGGAGGAGAGACCCAGTACTTC.

This clone was counted once. The chain uses TRBV2 and TRBJ2-7; unclear D gene. Deletions cut 9 bases from V and 0 bases from J, with 3 bases between. The CDR3 sequence is 10 residues long. The germline gives CDR1 SNHLY, CDR2 FYNNEI. The CDR3 spells CASYSYEQYF. CDR3 nucleotides: TGTGCCAGTTACTCCTACGAGCAGTACTTC.

The genes are TRBV4-1 and TRBJ2-5; 13 bases fit TRBD2. This CDR3 spans 18 amino acids. The germline gives CDR1 MGHRA, CDR2 YSYEKL. V shed 1 base and J 2 bases; nucleotides not matched to a gene: 7. CDR3 coding DNA: TGCGCCAGCAGCCAAGGTCAACTAGCGGGGGGGAGACAAGAGACCCAGTACTTC. It codes for CASSQGQLAGGRQETQYF.

The gene calls are TRBV6-5 and TRBJ1-6; D call uncertain. The length of the CDR3 is 14 residues. Germline V gene lookup returns CDR1 MNHEY and CDR2 SVGAGI. Trimming took 0 bases from V and 7 from J, leaving 7 bases between them. The CDR3 region has the DNA TGTGCCAGCAGTTACTCGATCCAGAATTCACCCCTCCACTTT. Translation gives CASSYSIQNSPLHF.